The rows below give T cell receptor beta chains drawn from one sample of a study of shared clonotypes between healthy human individuals. Sequenced by immunoSEQ multiplex PCR; TCRdb stores in-frame clones only, minus some. The table records around 990,000 clones, approximately 80% of them present only once. Sample: memory CD4+ T cells from PBMCs. The receptors come from a man younger than 30 in good health. Some clones in this sample may be carry-over from other donors' samples. Both conserved end residues are part of each CDR3. The D gene is left open where the match is weak. Clone size appears in some rows only: once, few, many, or a class for an expanded clone.

TGTGCCAGCAGCTCGGGAGGGACTAGCGGGAGTTCGTTTTTT,CASSSGGTSGSSFF,TRBV5-4,14,TRBJ2-2,NA,TRBD2
TGCGCCAGCAGCCGCGGGACTAGCGGGAGGGCCGTTTCGAATGAGCAGTTCTTC,CASSRGTSGRAVSNEQFF,TRBV4-1,18,TRBJ2-1,NA,TRBD2
TGTGCCAGCAGTTACCGAAAGACAGGGGACTACGAGCAGTACTTC,CASSYRKTGDYEQYF,TRBV6-5,15,TRBJ2-7,NA,TRBD1
TGTGCCAGCAGCTTACCCCCGACTAGCGGGAGTCGAACCGGGGAGCTGTTTTTT,CASSLPPTSGSRTGELFF,TRBV13,18,TRBJ2-2,NA,TRBD2
TGTGCCAGCAGCTTAGTTGGACAGAGCTCTGGGGCCAACGTCCTGACTTTC,CASSLVGQSSGANVLTF,TRBV7-8,17,TRBJ2-6,NA,NA
TGTGCCAGCAGCCCCGGACCGGCCAGGGCGGATACGCAGTATTTT,CASSPGPARADTQYF,TRBV5-4,15,TRBJ2-3,NA,NA
TGTGCCACCAGCAGAACAACACGGGACACCATATATTTT,CATSRTTRDTIYF,TRBV15,13,TRBJ1-3,NA,NA
TGTGCCAGCAGTTTACGGACACCTAGGGTATCGGATACGCAGTATTTT,CASSLRTPRVSDTQYF,TRBV27,16,TRBJ2-3,NA,NA
TGCGCCAGCAGCCAAGTGCCTAGCGGCTTAAATGAGCAGTTCTTC,CASSQVPSGLNEQFF,TRBV4-3,15,TRBJ2-1,few,TRBD2
TGTGCCAGCAGCTTAGAGGGGGGTTCTGAAGCTTTCTTT,CASSLEGGSEAFF,TRBV11-2,13,TRBJ1-1,NA,NA
TGTGCCAGCAGCCCCAGGACAGGGGGGACTGACACAGATACGCAGTATTTT,CASSPRTGGTDTDTQYF,TRBV21-1,17,TRBJ2-3,few,NA
TGTGCCAGCAGCCTAACAGGGTACGGCTACACCTTC,CASSLTGYGYTF,TRBV7-3,12,TRBJ1-2,NA,NA
TGTGCCAGCAGCTTTACTACGAATGAGCAGTTCTTC,CASSFTTNEQFF,TRBV7-3,12,TRBJ2-1,NA,NA
TGTGCCGGCGGGTCATGGAGCGGGGGTCCGGATGAGCAGTTCTTC,CAGGSWSGGPDEQFF,TRBV7-9,15,TRBJ2-1,NA,TRBD2
TGTGCCAGCATTCGGACTAGCGGGAGGGGCGAGCAGTTCTTC,CASIRTSGRGEQFF,TRBV6-1,14,TRBJ2-1,NA,TRBD2
TGTGCCTGGAGCCCCGGACAGCCTTACAACTATGGCTACACCTTC,CAWSPGQPYNYGYTF,TRBV30,15,TRBJ1-2,NA,NA
TGTGCCATCAGTGGAAACTTCGGCAGCTATGGCTACACCTTC,CAISGNFGSYGYTF,TRBV10-3,14,TRBJ1-2,NA,NA
TGTGCCAGCAGCCCCCGAGGGGGGGCGATCACTGAAGCTTTCTTT,CASSPRGGAITEAFF,TRBV9,15,TRBJ1-1,few,NA
TGTGCCAGCAGCCCCGGGACTAGCGAAGAGACCCAGTACTTC,CASSPGTSEETQYF,TRBV11-3,14,TRBJ2-5,NA,TRBD2
TGTGCCAGCTCACCGGGGGGTGGAGAGACCCAGTACTTC,CASSPGGGETQYF,TRBV18,13,TRBJ2-5,NA,NA
TGTGCCAGCAGCGCACTAGGGTATCCCCCCGTAGAGACCCAGTACTTC,CASSALGYPPVETQYF,TRBV9,16,TRBJ2-5,NA,NA
TGTGCCTGGAGTGGACGGTCCGACACTGAAGCTTTCTTT,CAWSGRSDTEAFF,TRBV30,13,TRBJ1-1,NA,NA
TGTGCCAGCAGCCCTGACAGATTTACCACTGAAGCTTTCTTT,CASSPDRFTTEAFF,TRBV27,14,TRBJ1-1,few,NA
TGCGCCAGCAGCCCCCCTAGCACCGGGGAGCTGTTTTTT,CASSPPSTGELFF,TRBV5-1,13,TRBJ2-2,NA,NA
TGTGCCAGCAGCTTCGGACAGGGAGGAGGAGGAGCTTTCTTT,CASSFGQGGGGAFF,TRBV7-8,14,TRBJ1-1,NA,TRBD1
TGTGCCAGCAGTTTCGCTAGCGGGCTTTACGAGCAGTACTTC,CASSFASGLYEQYF,TRBV28,14,TRBJ2-7,NA,TRBD2
TGTGCCAGCAGCTTGGCGGGACTAGCGGGAATCGAGCAGTACTTC,CASSLAGLAGIEQYF,TRBV7-2,15,TRBJ2-7,NA,TRBD2
TGTGCCAGCAGCTCGGGACAGGGGGCTACTGGGGCCAACGTCCTGACTTTC,CASSSGQGATGANVLTF,TRBV7-3,17,TRBJ2-6,NA,TRBD1
TGCGCCAGCAGCGAACAGGGACATGGCTACACCTTC,CASSEQGHGYTF,TRBV5-1,12,TRBJ1-2,NA,NA
TGTGCCTGGAGTGCGCGACAGGGCCGGGCATATGGCTACACCTTC,CAWSARQGRAYGYTF,TRBV30,15,TRBJ1-2,NA,TRBD1
TGCGCCAGCAGCTTGGCAGGGGACTATGGAAACACCATATATTTT,CASSLAGDYGNTIYF,TRBV5-1,15,TRBJ1-3,once,NA
TGTGCCAGCAGCTTGGCTGTTTCGGGACAGTCCAATGAGCAGTTCTTC,CASSLAVSGQSNEQFF,TRBV5-6,16,TRBJ2-1,NA,TRBD1
TGCGCCAGCAGCCAAGCTCAAACCTACGGAGGGAATGAGCAGTTCTTC,CASSQAQTYGGNEQFF,TRBV4-1,16,TRBJ2-1,NA,NA
TGTGCCAGCAGCTTAGACAGAGGGGCTGAGCAGTTCTTC,CASSLDRGAEQFF,TRBV7-6,13,TRBJ2-1,NA,NA
TGTGCCAGCACCACCCTCCCGGGAGGTGAGCAGTTCTTC,CASTTLPGGEQFF,TRBV11-3,13,TRBJ2-1,NA,TRBD2
TGCGCCAGCAACGCCCGGGGACTAGCGGGAGGCTCATACAATGAGCAGTTCTTC,CASNARGLAGGSYNEQFF,TRBV5-1,18,TRBJ2-1,NA,TRBD2
TGTGCCAGCAGCTTTGGGGCAGGGGATGCCCAGTACTTC,CASSFGAGDAQYF,TRBV5-6,13,TRBJ2-5,NA,NA
TGTGCCAGCAGTCAAGGGGGTAGCGGGACCTACGAGCAGTACTTC,CASSQGGSGTYEQYF,TRBV5-4,15,TRBJ2-7,NA,TRBD2
TGTGCCAGCAGGGAACTAGCGGGAGGGTCCTGGGAGCAGTACTTC,CASRELAGGSWEQYF,TRBV7-6,15,TRBJ2-7,few,TRBD2
TGTGCCAGCAGCGGAACCGGACAGGGGGCGGTGGTTGAGCAGTTCTTC,CASSGTGQGAVVEQFF,TRBV9,16,TRBJ2-1,NA,TRBD1
TGTGCCAGCAGCTTAGGCGCTATAAATGAGCAGTTCTTC,CASSLGAINEQFF,TRBV7-3,13,TRBJ2-1,NA,NA
TGTGCCACCTCCTTGGGGGGGGTCAAAAACATTCAGTACTTC,CATSLGGVKNIQYF,TRBV27,14,TRBJ2-4,NA,TRBD2
TGTGCCAGCAGTTTCGACAGGGGTAAGCAAGCTTTCTTT,CASSFDRGKQAFF,TRBV2,13,TRBJ1-1,NA,TRBD1
TGCGCCAGCAGCCCGGACCCCGGGGGATACAATGAGCAGTTCTTC,CASSPDPGGYNEQFF,TRBV5-1,15,TRBJ2-1,few,NA
TGTGCCCGAAACGAAGGGCGGGACAGCCGCCGGGGAGATACGCAGTATTTT,CARNEGRDSRRGDTQYF,TRBV27,17,TRBJ2-3,few,NA
TGCGCCAGCAGCTTGTTGGGGACACCCTCCTACGAGCAGTACTTC,CASSLLGTPSYEQYF,TRBV5-1,15,TRBJ2-7,NA,NA
TGTGCCAGCAGCTTGGCCACTGGGGGGTGGACTGAAGCTTTCTTT,CASSLATGGWTEAFF,TRBV4-2,15,TRBJ1-1,NA,NA
TGCAGCGCCGGGAGTGGGAATGAGCAGTTCTTC,CSAGSGNEQFF,TRBV29-1,11,TRBJ2-1,NA,NA
TGCGCCAGCAGCCAAGGGCCAACCGGGGAGCTGTTTTTT,CASSQGPTGELFF,TRBV4-3,13,TRBJ2-2,NA,NA